A selection of T cell receptor beta chains follows, all from one sample in a study of cytomegalovirus exposure and HLA in healthy donors. Data came from immunoSEQ multiplex PCR; TCRdb stores just in-frame clones and leaves some out. Of 150,000 to 200,000 clones detected, 60% to 85% appear once; the ten largest clones hold approximately 2.9%. The specimen sequenced was PBMCs. These TCRs come from a male donor in good health and CMV-seronegative. Both conserved end residues are trimmed from each CDR3.

TRBJ1-6 TRBV6-1 ASSAGGSPLH
TRBJ2-5 TRBV4-1 ASSPQGSQETQY
TRBJ1-5 TRBV2 ASSVRINQPQH
TRBJ2-5 TRBV7-8 ASSLAPDRGVEGEIGY
TRBJ2-3 TRBV27 ASSLVAGGADTQY
TRBJ1-5 TRBV7-9 ASSLSGNQPQH
TRBJ1-5 TRBV6-5 ASSYSYRAGQPQH
TRBJ2-7 TRBV6-6 ASRMGLLWY
TRBJ1-2 TRBV10-3 AISEELRRYGYT
TRBJ1-1 TRBV5-4 ASSGRDRPANTEAF
TRBJ1-4 TRBV28 ASSLLGEKLF
TRBJ1-2 TRBV28 ASSPGTGHGYT
TRBJ1-5 TRBV6-5 ASRATGRGTQPQH
TRBJ1-2 TRBV6-1 ASSEVPAVNYGYT
TRBJ1-3 TRBV11-2 ASSPQSGLSSGNTIY
TRBJ2-2 TRBV5-4 ASSYSGTNTGELF
TRBJ1-6 TRBV5-6 ASSLASGRRSYNSPLH
TRBJ2-4 TRBV19 ASNPGQGLAKNIQY
TRBJ2-7 TRBV30 AWSAAGTSDSYEQY
TRBJ2-7 TRBV7-9 SSSSGNYEQY